This is a list of T cell receptor beta chains from one sample in a study of shared clonotypes between healthy human individuals. Data came from immunoSEQ multiplex PCR; TCRdb stores just in-frame clones and leaves some out. The sample lists approximately 440,000 clones, around 77% occurring once. Sequenced: PBMCs. Receptors were obtained from a woman aged 40 to 55 in good health. Some clones in this sample may be carry-over from other donors' samples. Each CDR3 is given with its conserved first and last residue. D genes are given only for firm matches. Clone size, where shown, is once, few, many, or a class for clones that have expanded.

D gene	V gene	J gene	clone size	CDR3 DNA	CDR3 protein
NA	TRBV6-5	TRBJ2-3	NA	TGTGCCAGCAGTTATGGACAGGATACGCAGTATTTT	CASSYGQDTQYF
TRBD1	TRBV10-3	TRBJ1-2	NA	TGTGCCATCACCCAAGACAGGGTCAACTATGGCTACACCTTC	CAITQDRVNYGYTF
TRBD1	TRBV13	TRBJ2-7	once	TGTGCCAGCAGCTCACGTTCGACAGGGGACTACGAGCAGTACTTC	CASSSRSTGDYEQYF
NA	TRBV30	TRBJ2-1	NA	TGTGCCTGGAGTCGGGGTTCAGGTGAGCAGTTCTTC	CAWSRGSGEQFF
TRBD1	TRBV7-2	TRBJ2-5	NA	TGTGCCAGCAGCAGAGACAGGGGAGAGACCCAGTACTTC	CASSRDRGETQYF
NA	TRBV5-1	TRBJ2-7	NA	TGCGCCAGCAGCTGGGACGGATCCTACGAGCAGTACTTC	CASSWDGSYEQYF
TRBD1	TRBV14	TRBJ1-2	NA	TGTGCCAGCAGCCAACTTGACAGGGCTGATGGCTACACCTTC	CASSQLDRADGYTF
TRBD2	TRBV7-2	TRBJ2-1	NA	TGTGCCAGCGGGCTGGGACTAGCGGGAAACGAGCAGTTCTTC	CASGLGLAGNEQFF
TRBD2	TRBV6-5	TRBJ2-1	NA	TGTGCCAGCAGCTGGCGGGGGGCTTACAATGAGCAGTTCTTC	CASSWRGAYNEQFF
NA	TRBV18	TRBJ1-2	once	TGTGCCAGCTCACCGACCAGCACCTATGGCTACACCTTC	CASSPTSTYGYTF
TRBD2	TRBV16	TRBJ2-4	many	TGTGCCAGCAGCCTGGGACTAGCGGGAAGCAAAAACATTCAGTACTTC	CASSLGLAGSKNIQYF
NA	TRBV2	TRBJ2-1	NA	TGTGCCAGCAAGCAGGAGGGTGTCTGGAACAATGAGCAGTTCTTC	CASKQEGVWNNEQFF
TRBD2	TRBV5-4	TRBJ2-1	NA	TGTGCCAGCAGCTTGCAAGCGGGAGGTCATTTTGAGCAGTTCTTC	CASSLQAGGHFEQFF
TRBD1	TRBV28	TRBJ2-7	NA	TGTGCCAGCAGCCTATTCACACCGGGACAGGGATACGAGCAGTACTTC	CASSLFTPGQGYEQYF
NA	TRBV29-1	TRBJ2-1	NA	TGCAGCGTTTCGGGAGTAGAGATCTACAATGAGCAGTTCTTC	CSVSGVEIYNEQFF
NA	TRBV5-4	TRBJ2-3	once	TGTGCCAGCACTCAGGGGGGGGCCCGCACAGATACGCAGTATTTT	CASTQGGARTDTQYF
NA	TRBV5-1	TRBJ2-5	NA	TGCGCCAGCAGCTGGGGTGGGCTACCGGAGGAGACCCAGTACTTC	CASSWGGLPEETQYF
NA	TRBV29-1	TRBJ2-3	NA	TGCAGCGCCGACAGAGGGGGGTTGACAGATACGCAGTATTTT	CSADRGGLTDTQYF
NA	TRBV19	TRBJ1-5	NA	TGTGCCAGTAGTCGAAGGGGCCTGGAGCCCCAGCATTTT	CASSRRGLEPQHF
NA	TRBV7-9	TRBJ2-2	many	TGTGCCAACTCGGGCCCCACTAACACCGGGGAGCTGTTTTTT	CANSGPTNTGELFF
TRBD2	TRBV2	TRBJ2-7	NA	TGTGCCAGCAGGACTAGCGGGAGCTACGAGCAGTACTTC	CASRTSGSYEQYF
NA	TRBV5-1	TRBJ1-3	NA	TGCGCCAGCAGCTTGGGTGGGACGGGCTCTGGAAACACCATATATTTT	CASSLGGTGSGNTIYF
TRBD1	TRBV28	TRBJ2-7	NA	TGTGCCAGCACAGGGGGCTCCTACGAGCAGTACTTC	CASTGGSYEQYF
NA	TRBV9	TRBJ1-3	NA	TGTGCCAGCAGCAGGGGGGTAGAAGGAAACACCATATATTTT	CASSRGVEGNTIYF
TRBD2	TRBV11-2	TRBJ2-1	NA	TGTGCCAGCAGCTTACAGCGGGAGAGCTACAATGAGCAGTTCTTC	CASSLQRESYNEQFF
NA	TRBV28	TRBJ2-1	NA	TGTGCCAGCAGTTTAACAGTTAGTTCCTACAATGAGCAGTTCTTC	CASSLTVSSYNEQFF
TRBD2	TRBV13	TRBJ2-2	NA	TGTGCCAGCAGCGGGAGGACTAGCGGGAGTCGGGCCGTCGGGGAGCTGTTTTTT	CASSGRTSGSRAVGELFF
TRBD1	TRBV29-1	TRBJ2-3	NA	TGCAGCGTTGGCAGTCCGGACAGGGGTGACACAGATACGCAGTATTTT	CSVGSPDRGDTDTQYF
TRBD1	TRBV6-4	TRBJ1-5	NA	TGTGCCAGCAGTGAGGGGGCAGGGGGCGACCAGCCCCAGCATTTT	CASSEGAGGDQPQHF
NA	TRBV28	TRBJ1-2	few	TGTGCCGGGGGGAACCTCAGGAGTAACTATGGCTACACCTTC	CAGGNLRSNYGYTF
NA	TRBV15	TRBJ1-1	NA	TGTGCCACCAGCAGAGGCCCCCGGTCGAACACTGAAGCTTTCTTT	CATSRGPRSNTEAFF
NA	TRBV27	TRBJ2-1	NA	TGTGCCAGCAGTACTGTGGGAGTCCTAGGTATGGGGGAGCAGTTCTTC	CASSTVGVLGMGEQFF
NA	TRBV7-2	TRBJ2-7	many	TGTGCCAGCAGCTCGAGCGGTTACGAGCAGTACTTC	CASSSSGYEQYF
NA	TRBV5-8	TRBJ2-5	NA	TGTGCCAGCAGCTTGGAGAGGTTTCAAGAGACCCAGTACTTC	CASSLERFQETQYF
NA	TRBV11-3	TRBJ2-1	NA	TGTGCCAGTAGCTACCGGACAGATGAGCAGTTCTTC	CASSYRTDEQFF
NA	TRBV27	TRBJ1-2	few	TGTGCCAGCAGCTTACGGGCAGGGGTCTATGGCTACACCTTC	CASSLRAGVYGYTF
NA	TRBV7-3	TRBJ2-3	NA	TGTGCCAGCAGCTTGGCAGCGGGAGATACGCAGTATTTT	CASSLAAGDTQYF
TRBD2	TRBV7-9	TRBJ2-7	NA	TGTGCCAGCAGCTCAAGGGGCGGGAGCTCCTACGAGCAGTACTTC	CASSSRGGSSYEQYF
TRBD1	TRBV27	TRBJ1-1	NA	TGTGCCAGCAGGTCACCGGGACAGCTATATTACACTGAAGCTTTCTTT	CASRSPGQLYYTEAFF
TRBD1	TRBV7-2	TRBJ2-7	NA	TGTGCCAGCAGCTTAGCTGGCGACAGGGGTTACGAGCAGTACTTC	CASSLAGDRGYEQYF
NA	TRBV28	TRBJ2-7	NA	TGTGCCAGCATCCGGCCAGGGGGGTCCTACGAGCAGTACTTC	CASIRPGGSYEQYF
NA	TRBV18	TRBJ2-6	NA	TGTGCCAGCTCACCAGTCGTGTCTGGGGCCAACGTCCTGACTTTC	CASSPVVSGANVLTF
NA	TRBV4-2	TRBJ2-1	NA	TGTGCCAGCAGCCAAGGGCCGGGGGGCGGGCCCCCACAGGGTGAGCAGTTCTTC	CASSQGPGGGPPQGEQFF
TRBD2	TRBV28	TRBJ2-7	medium-sized	TGTGCCAGCAGTTTAAGCGGGACTTTCACATTTAACACCTACGAGCAGTACTTC	CASSLSGTFTFNTYEQYF
NA	TRBV7-3	TRBJ2-2	NA	TGTGCCAGCAGCTTTAGCAGGGACGACACCGGGGAGCTGTTTTTT	CASSFSRDDTGELFF
NA	TRBV28	TRBJ1-1	once	TGTGCCAGCATAGGTGGGGTAAGAGGGCCCGGGGCTGAAGCTTTCTTT	CASIGGVRGPGAEAFF
NA	TRBV7-3	TRBJ2-6	NA	TGTGCCAGCAGCTTAACCCGGGATGGGGCCAACGTCCTGACTTTC	CASSLTRDGANVLTF
NA	TRBV18	TRBJ2-7	NA	TGTGCCAGCTCACCGGGTGGGGTCATGGGTCTTTACGAGCAGTACTTC	CASSPGGVMGLYEQYF
TRBD2	TRBV5-8	TRBJ2-3	NA	TGTGCCAGCAGCTTGGCGACTAGCGGGAGTACAGATACGCAGTATTTT	CASSLATSGSTDTQYF
NA	TRBV5-1	TRBJ1-1	once	TGCGCCAGCAGCCTGACAGCGAACACTGAAGCTTTCTTT	CASSLTANTEAFF
NA	TRBV2	TRBJ1-5	NA	TGTGCCAGCAGTCGATCCACGGGGGGAAATCAGCCCCAGCATTTT	CASSRSTGGNQPQHF
NA	TRBV7-9	TRBJ2-7	NA	TGTGCCAGCAGCGGGGCGGAGCCCTACGAGCAGTACTTC	CASSGAEPYEQYF
NA	TRBV4-1	TRBJ2-3	NA	TGCGCCAGCAGCCAAGATCAGGGCTCTAATACGCAGTATTTT	CASSQDQGSNTQYF
NA	TRBV7-6	TRBJ2-7	NA	TGTGCCAGCAGCTTAGTGGCAGGGCGGTATGAGCAGTACTTC	CASSLVAGRYEQYF
NA	TRBV5-1	TRBJ2-5	NA	TGCGCCAGCAGCTGGACCTCTAGCAGGGCGGAGACCCAGTACTTC	CASSWTSSRAETQYF
NA	TRBV30	TRBJ1-2	NA	TGTGCCTGGGCAGCGTCCTATGGCTACACCTTC	CAWAASYGYTF
NA	TRBV19	TRBJ2-4	NA	TGTGCCAGTAGTAACAACCTAGCCAAAAACATTCAGTACTTC	CASSNNLAKNIQYF